One and the same sample provided the 18 T cell receptor beta chains below, sequenced in a study of blood T cells in healthy people across ages (dated by TCRdb to about 2015). Libraries were constructed by 5' RACE. The instrument was an Illumina HiSeq 2500. A second PCR of 7 to 11 cycles was run with a J-beta primer mix and a sample-barcoded 5' primer. Clones were called with MiXCR by TCRdb after fastp trimmed the public reads at Q25, and only in-frame beta chains were retained. Merged by CDR3 protein, the rows form single entries marked with the most common genes and DNA. This sample lists 1 million or so distinct CDR3 sequences; almost 25% were detected once. 0.65% to 0.75% of the sample goes to the ten largest clones. These same data were also listed under a study on T cells of mothers and their children.

The sequenced material came from blood. The receptors originated from a girl aged 2 to 10 in good health.

The V gene is TRBV6-5, the J gene TRBJ2-1; 8 nucleotides line up with TRBD2. CDR3 length: 15 amino acids. After removal of 6 bases from V and 5 bases from J, the junction contained 9 bases not matched to a gene. Germline V gene sequence: CDR1 MNHEY, CDR2 SVGAGI. CDR3 sequence: CASSPPGLGDNEQFF. Written as DNA, the CDR3 is TGTGCCAGCAGCCCACCGGGACTAGGGGACAATGAGCAGTTCTTC.

The V gene is TRBV4-3, the J gene TRBJ1-1; possible D gene TRBD1, 5 bases. The germline V gene has CDR1 LGHNA and CDR2 YSLEER. This CDR3 region has 15 residues. Between the trimmed V and J ends, which lost 5 bases and 3 bases, there was a span of 16 bases. The CDR3 coding sequence is TGCGCCAGCAGCAGGAGGGTGGGGGTCGACACTGAAGCTTTCTTT. This sequence encodes CASSRRVGVDTEAFF.

The genes are TRBV27 and TRBJ2-1; D not certain. In germline, CDR1 is MNHEY, CDR2 SMNVEV (reference sequence). This CDR3 is built from 13 residues. V shed 5 bases and J shed 5 bases, with 10 bases lying between them. Here the CDR3 DNA reads TGTGCCAGCAGTGGCCACTTCGACAATGAGCAGTTCTTC. Translated, it gives CASSGHFDNEQFF.

This clonotype was picked up a small number of times. This chain joins TRBV20-1 and TRBJ2-4; 7 bases fit TRBD2. The CDR3 loop spans 18 amino acids. CDR1 DFQATT and CDR2 SNEGSKA come from the germline V gene (reference sequence). J was trimmed by 0 bases and V by 2 bases; bases with no gene match: 13. CDR3 DNA: TGCAGTGCTAGAAAAAAGCGGACTAGTACCCGAGCCAAAAACATTCAGTACTTC. Translation: CSARKKRTSTRAKNIQYF.

In regard to this clonotype: The conserved phenylalanine or tryptophan is not found at the CDR3 terminus, so this likely reflects a read error. The chain employs TRBV5-1 and TRBJ1-1; unclear D gene. CDR3 length equals 13 residues. The germline V gene has CDR1 SGHRS and CDR2 YFSETQ. The V and J ends lost 3 bases and 5 bases respectively, with 11 bases between them. CDR3: CASSSDLSTEAFS. The CDR3 DNA reads TGCGCCAGCAGCTCGGACCTCTCGACTGAAGCTTTCTCT.

This clonotype was seen only once. V usage is TRBV19 and J usage is TRBJ2-1; possible D gene TRBD2, 6 bases. The V end lost 10 bases, the J end lost 8 bases, and 15 bases lay between the germline ends. Germline CDR1 LNHDA, CDR2 SQIVND (reference sequence). This CDR3 is built from 12 residues. The CDR3 DNA follows: TGTGCCACCAAACCCCCGGGGGATGAGCAGTTCTTC. The encoded protein is CATKPPGDEQFF.

V is TRBV2 and J is TRBJ2-5; maybe TRBD1 (6 bases). Matching the DNA end better, TRBJ2-7 makes the J call doubtful. The CDR3 spans 14 residues. Germline V gives CDR1 SNHLY, CDR2 FYNNEI. The CDR3 spells CASNPPTGGYEQYF. The CDR3 DNA follows: TGTGCCAGCAATCCACCGACAGGCGGCTACGAGCAGTACTTC.

This clonotype came up a few times. The V gene is TRBV11-2, the J gene TRBJ2-5; D is perhaps TRBD2 (6 bases). CDR3 length: 14 amino acids. Trimming stripped 1 base from V and 5 bases from J, with 11 bases between. Germline assignment: CDR1 SGHAT and CDR2 FQNNGV. The CDR3 spells CASSLGTIPETQYF. The CDR3 DNA sequence: TGTGCCAGCAGCTTAGGGACTATCCCTGAGACCCAGTACTTC.

CDR3 region: CASSPSALHNNEQFF. CDR3 in DNA: TGTGCCAGCAGCCCCTCGGCCCTCCATAACAATGAGCAGTTCTTC. V gene TRBV7-3 combines with J gene TRBJ2-1; D is unclear. V shed 5 bases and J shed 5 bases, with 16 bases lying between them. Germline assignment: CDR1 SGHTA and CDR2 FQGTGA. The CDR3 is made up of 15 amino acids.

This clonotype was seen a handful of times. The chain has TRBV7-3 and TRBJ2-5; D possibly corresponds to TRBD1 (6 bases). The last part of the DNA fits TRBJ2-7 better; the J call may be wrong. The CDR3 totals 15 residues. From germline, CDR1 is SGHTA and CDR2 FQGTGA. The CDR3 sequence is CASSPFKGNRAEQYF. In nucleotides, the CDR3 is TGTGCCAGCAGCCCATTTAAAGGGAACAGGGCCGAGCAGTACTTC.

The chain combines TRBV7-9 with TRBJ1-6; D ambiguous. V dropped 6 bases and J dropped 10 bases, with 13 bases sitting between them. The length of the CDR3 is 13 residues. Per the germline V gene, CDR1 is SEHNR and CDR2 is FQNEAQ (reference sequence). The CDR3 DNA sequence: TGTGCCAGCAGTCCAACATCGGAATCACCCCTCCACTTT. This encodes CASSPTSESPLHF.

Notes on this clonotype: Lacking the conserved final phenylalanine or tryptophan, this CDR3 likely reflects a read error. The chain joins TRBV29-1 to TRBJ2-7; D gene ambiguous. The germline gives CDR1 SQVTM, CDR2 ANQGSEA. V lost 6 bases and J 3 bases, leaving 9 bases between the germline ends. CDR3 length: 11 residues. CDR3 in amino acids: CSVVWGYEQYL. The CDR3 nucleotides are TGCAGCGTGGTGTGGGGCTACGAGCAGTACTTA.

This clonotype was counted a few times. The rearrangement joins TRBV5-6 to TRBJ1-1; 7 bases map to TRBD1. J lost 3 bases, V lost 0 bases, and 5 bases had no gene match. The CDR3 sequence is 15 residues long. Germline V gene data show CDR1 as SGHDT and CDR2 as YYEEEE. As DNA, the CDR3 is TGTGCCAGCAGCTTGGGAGACAGGGCCTACACTGAAGCTTTCTTT. Protein: CASSLGDRAYTEAFF.

The chain recombines TRBV20-1 with TRBJ2-1, with 7 positions matching TRBD1. The germline V gene encodes CDR1 DFQATT and CDR2 SNEGSKA (reference sequence). V lost 8 bases to trimming and J lost 1 base; unmatched junction nucleotides: 5. This CDR3 has 13 amino acids. The CDR3 region is CSTGQVSYNEQFF. The CDR3 coding sequence is TGCAGTACAGGACAGGTTTCCTACAATGAGCAGTTCTTC.

This clonotype came up a few times. The J gene is TRBJ2-2, the V gene TRBV2; 11 bases align to TRBD2. CDR1 is SNHLY and CDR2 is FYNNEI in the germline V gene. Germline trimming cut 3 bases from V and 0 bases from J; bases unmatched to any gene: 12. This CDR3 has 20 amino acids. DNA for the CDR3: TGTGCCAGCAGTGACCCACCTGCGGCTAGCGGGGGGACGAACACCGGGGAGCTGTTTTTT. Residues: CASSDPPAASGGTNTGELFF.

This clonotype was observed a few times. This sequence joins TRBV7-2 and TRBJ2-5, with D unclear. The CDR3 is made up of 14 amino acids. With 3 bases removed from V and 5 bases from J, the gap between germline ends came to 13 bases. The V gene's germline CDR1 is SGHTA and CDR2 FQGNSA. The CDR3 protein is CASSFDPHYETQYF. CDR3 DNA: TGTGCCAGCAGCTTTGATCCCCATTACGAGACCCAGTACTTC.

CDR3 sequence (DNA): TGCAGCGGTTGGACACAGGCAGGCTACACCTTC. Protein sequence: CSGWTQAGYTF. The chain links TRBV29-1 to TRBJ1-2, with D maybe TRBD1 (5 bases). CDR1 SQVTM and CDR2 ANQGSEA come from the germline V gene. The CDR3 loop spans 11 amino acids. V lost 7 bases and J lost 8, with 14 bases in between. Full variable domain (outside the CDR3, taken from reference TRBV29-1 and TRBJ1-2): SAVISQKPSRDICQRGTSLTIQCQVDSQVTMMFWYRQQPGQSLTLIATANQGSEATYESGFVIDKFPISRPNLTFSTLTVSNMSPEDSSIYLCSGWTQAGYTFGSGTRLTVV.

The chain carries TRBV11-2 and TRBJ2-7; no definite D call. In germline, CDR1 is SGHAT, CDR2 FQNNGV. The V and J ends lost 0 bases and 1 base respectively, with 7 bases between them. The CDR3 extends over 14 amino acids. The DNA of the CDR3 is TGTGCCAGCAGCTTAGACTATCAATCCTACGAGCAGTACTTC. This gives the protein CASSLDYQSYEQYF. Full variable domain (outside the CDR3, taken from reference TRBV11-2 and TRBJ2-7): EAGVAQSPRYKIIEKRQSVAFWCNPISGHATLYWYQQILGQGPKLLIQFQNNGVVDDSQLPKDRFSAERLKGVDSTLKIQPAKLEDSAVYLCASSLDYQSYEQYFGPGTRLTVT.